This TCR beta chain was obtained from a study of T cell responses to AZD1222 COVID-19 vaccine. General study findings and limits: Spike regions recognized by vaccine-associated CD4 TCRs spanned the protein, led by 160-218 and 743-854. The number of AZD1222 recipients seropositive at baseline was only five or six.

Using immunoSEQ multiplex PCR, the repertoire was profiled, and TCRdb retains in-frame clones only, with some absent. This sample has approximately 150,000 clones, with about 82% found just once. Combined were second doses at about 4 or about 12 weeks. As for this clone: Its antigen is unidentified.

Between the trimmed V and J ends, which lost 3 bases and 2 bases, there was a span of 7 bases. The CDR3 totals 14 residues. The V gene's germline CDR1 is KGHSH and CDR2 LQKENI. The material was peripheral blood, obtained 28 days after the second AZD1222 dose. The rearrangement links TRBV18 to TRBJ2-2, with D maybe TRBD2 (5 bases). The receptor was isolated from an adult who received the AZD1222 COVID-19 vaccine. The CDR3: CASSPSGNTGELFF. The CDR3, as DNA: TGTGCCAGCTCACCCAGCGGAAACACCGGGGAGCTGTTTTTT.